Below are 29 T cell receptor beta chains sequenced from a single sample in a study of blood T cell repertoires in COVID-19. Sequenced by immunoSEQ multiplex PCR; TCRdb stores in-frame clones only, minus some. Of some 200,000 clones listed, 70% to 90% are singletons. Material for sequencing was peripheral blood. The receptors were sampled from a man between 45 and 60 years old with COVID-19, enrolled during active disease.

This clone was observed once. Relative to the germline gene, one junction end is altered; a read error may explain this. The chain links TRBV6-5 to TRBJ2-3; 10 bases agree with TRBD2. The CDR3 consists of 16 residues. Germline CDR1 MNHEY, CDR2 SVGAGI. In DNA form, the CDR3 reads TGTGCCAGCAATTACTCGAACCTAGCGGGAGTGCCGTCGCAGTATTTT. It is translated as CASNYSNLAGVPSQYF.

The chain has TRBV5-4 and TRBJ2-1, with a weak D call TRBD2 (5 bases). V was cut by 0 bases and J by 4 bases, with 11 bases left in between. The CDR3 length is 15 residues. Germline CDR1 SGHNT, CDR2 YYREEE (reference sequence). DNA for the CDR3: TGTGCCAGCAGCTTGGAGCGGACGGATTACAATGAGCAGTTCTTC. It codes for CASSLERTDYNEQFF.

J is TRBJ2-3 and V is TRBV2, with 8 bases that match TRBD2. The CDR3 is 13 residues long. The germline V gene has CDR1 SNHLY and CDR2 FYNNEI. The junction had 1 base not matched to a gene; V was cut back by 4 bases and J by 4 bases. The CDR3 DNA follows: TGTGCCAGCAGTGCGGGGGGGCCAGATACGCAGTATTTT. This translates into CASSAGGPDTQYF.

On this clone itself: The identical CDR3 is also encoded by other nucleotide sequences in the sample. V usage is TRBV5-1 and J usage is TRBJ1-1; maybe TRBD1 (5 bases). Germline values: CDR1 SGHRS, CDR2 YFSETQ. V was pared by 0 bases and J by 1 base, with 7 bases between. The CDR3 runs to 14 residues. The CDR3 region is CASSLAGENTEAFF. The CDR3 DNA sequence: TGCGCCAGCAGCTTGGCGGGGGAGAACACTGAAGCTTTCTTT.

This clone was found once. The chain recombines TRBV3-1 (or the pseudogene TRBV3-2) with TRBJ2-7; weak D call: TRBD2 (6 bases). The germline gives CDR1 LGHDT, CDR2 YNNKEL (reference sequence). The CDR3 length is 15 residues. V dropped 3 bases and J dropped 2 bases, with 14 bases sitting between them. In DNA, the CDR3 is TGTGCCAGCAGCCATGGGCGCGGGACGACCTACGAGCAGTACTTC. The encoded protein is CASSHGRGTTYEQYF.

The chain joins TRBV7-9 to TRBJ2-2; 8 positions match TRBD2. The CDR3 totals 16 residues. Germline V gene data show CDR1 as SEHNR and CDR2 as FQNEAQ (reference sequence). With V trimmed by 5 bases and J by 3 bases, 8 bases remained unmatched. The chain's CDR3 is CASSIYSGEYTGELFF. CDR3 sequence (DNA): TGTGCCAGCAGCATCTATAGCGGGGAGTACACCGGGGAGCTGTTTTTT.

The V gene is TRBV7-9, the J gene TRBJ1-5; D gene unclear. The CDR3 sequence is 13 residues long. V was shortened by 5 bases and J by 1 base, with 6 bases between the two germline ends. CDR1 is SEHNR, CDR2 FQNEAQ, per germline (reference sequence). The CDR3 protein is CASSKESNQPQHF. The DNA for the CDR3 is TGTGCCAGCAGCAAGGAGAGCAATCAGCCCCAGCATTTT.

The chain is built from TRBV30 and TRBJ1-6; D not certain. Trimming removed 2 bases from V and 6 bases from J, with 5 bases in between. CDR3 length: 12 residues. Germline CDR1 reads GTSNPN; CDR2 reads SVGIG (reference sequence). CDR3 region: CAWSLSNSPLHF. CDR3 coding DNA: TGTGCCTGGAGTCTTTCTAATTCACCCCTCCACTTT.

This clone has only a few counts. J is TRBJ2-7 and V is TRBV4-1, with D perhaps TRBD2 (6 bases). Germline values: CDR1 MGHRA, CDR2 YSYEKL. The CDR3 is 14 residues long. The V end lost 1 base, the J end lost 3 bases, and 10 bases lay between the germline ends. The CDR3 nucleotides read TGCGCCAGCAGCCAAGCAGGGACTTACTACGAGCAGTACTTC. It codes for CASSQAGTYYEQYF.

This clone showed up just a few times. This rearrangement joins TRBV6-1 to TRBJ2-3, with D perhaps matching TRBD1 (5 bases). V lost 1 base and J 6 bases, leaving 14 bases between the germline ends. The CDR3 has 15 residues. Germline CDR1 reads MNHNS; CDR2 reads SASEGT. As DNA, the CDR3 is TGTGCCAGCAGTGAAGACCAGGGCGCGGTGGATACGCAGTATTTT. Translated: CASSEDQGAVDTQYF.

The rearrangement uses TRBV7-2 and TRBJ1-6, with a weak D call TRBD1 (5 bases). V lost 5 bases and J lost 4, with 9 bases in between. This CDR3 is built from 14 residues. Looked up from germline, CDR1 is SGHTA and CDR2 is FQGNSA. The CDR3 spells CASSGGGYNSPLHF. The CDR3 bases are TGTGCCAGCAGCGGGGGGGGTTATAATTCACCCCTCCACTTT.

The chain links TRBV2 to TRBJ1-5, with TRBD1 as a possible D gene (5 bases). The CDR3 sequence is 14 residues long. Trimming cost V 7 bases and J 5 bases, with 15 bases left between them. Germline-derived CDR1 and CDR2 are SNHLY and FYNNEI. CDR3 sequence: CASTVGGWDQPQHF. The DNA of the CDR3 is TGTGCCAGCACAGTCGGGGGATGGGATCAGCCCCAGCATTTT.

The chain combines TRBV27 with TRBJ1-6; 8 bases map to TRBD1. The CDR3 contains 16 residues. The junction had 7 bases not matched to a gene; V was cut back by 2 bases and J by 7 bases. CDR1 is MNHEY and CDR2 is SMNVEV in the germline V gene (reference sequence). CDR3 in amino acids: CASSLPLGQGNSPLHF. The CDR3 DNA is TGTGCCAGCAGTTTACCCCTTGGACAGGGAAATTCACCCCTCCACTTT.

In this sample, this clone turned up once. This rearrangement joins TRBV7-9 to TRBJ1-4, with TRBD1 matching 8 bases. V gave up 5 bases and J gave up 5 bases; unmatched junction bases: 7. CDR1 and CDR2 (germline): SEHNR, FQNEAQ (reference sequence). The CDR3 consists of 15 residues. DNA of the CDR3: TGTGCCAGCAGCCCCGGACAGGGACTAAATGAAAAACTGTTTTTT. Translation gives CASSPGQGLNEKLFF.

V and J are TRBV2 and TRBJ1-5, with 8 bases fitting TRBD1. The germline V gene encodes CDR1 SNHLY and CDR2 FYNNEI. The trim removed 6 bases at V and 9 bases at J, leaving 7 bases unmatched. The CDR3 sequence is 13 residues long. CDR3 bases: TGTGCCAGCAGCCGGGACAGGACGGGGCCCCAGCATTTT. Translating it yields CASSRDRTGPQHF.

The chain has TRBV7-8 and TRBJ2-3; 13 bases match TRBD2. Germline V gives CDR1 SGHVS, CDR2 FQNEAQ. V lost 4 bases and J lost 2; bases outside the gene matches: 3. This CDR3 contains 16 residues. CDR3 sequence (DNA): TGTGCCAGCAGCTATACTAGCGGGGGGGTCACAGATACGCAGTATTTT. It encodes CASSYTSGGVTDTQYF.

The rearrangement uses TRBV14 and TRBJ2-5; 8 bases are a match to TRBD2. CDR1 and CDR2 from the germline V gene are SGHDN and FVKESK. V shed 2 bases and J 7 bases; nucleotides not matched to a gene: 9. The CDR3 runs to 15 residues. The CDR3, as DNA: TGTGCCAGCAGCCAAAAGCTAGCGGGCCCTGGGACCCAGTACTTC. Protein product: CASSQKLAGPGTQYF.

The V and J genes are TRBV28 and TRBJ2-4; D is unresolved. CDR1 and CDR2 (germline): MDHEN, SYDVKM. This CDR3 spans 13 amino acids. Trimming took off 8 bases at V and 6 bases at J, with 14 bases between the two ends. The DNA for the CDR3 is TGTGCCAGCCTCGGTTCCCCCGGAAACATTCAGTACTTC. Translating it yields CASLGSPGNIQYF.

The chain joins TRBV28 to TRBJ2-4; D is possibly TRBD1 (7 bases). This CDR3 spans 15 amino acids. Germline loops: CDR1 MDHEN, CDR2 SYDVKM. V was trimmed by 7 bases and J by 0 bases, leaving 13 bases between them. CDR3 protein: CASTVQGGAKNIQYF. DNA of the CDR3: TGTGCCAGCACCGTTCAGGGGGGAGCCAAAAACATTCAGTACTTC.

This sequence joins TRBV29-1 and TRBJ1-2; D is unclear. CDR1 and CDR2 (germline): SQVTM, ANQGSEA. The CDR3 has 10 amino acids. Trimming shortened V by 7 bases and J by 6 bases, and 9 bases separated the two germline ends. In nucleotides, the CDR3 is TGCAGCGCCCTGCAGGATGGCTACACCTTC. It encodes CSALQDGYTF.

This clone has only a few counts. V is TRBV7-3 and J is TRBJ2-2; 15 bases are shared with TRBD2. Germline lookup yields CDR1 SGHTA and CDR2 FQGTGA. V was pared by 5 bases and J by 6 bases, with 4 bases of the junction left unmatched. The CDR3 runs to 16 residues. The CDR3 spells CASSRTSGRAAGELFF. The CDR3 DNA reads as TGTGCCAGCAGCCGGACTAGCGGGAGGGCCGCCGGGGAGCTGTTTTTT. Full variable domain (remainder filled in from reference TRBV7-3 and TRBJ2-2): GAGVSQTPSNKVTEKGKYVELRCDPISGHTALYWYRQSLGQGPEFLIYFQGTGAADDSGLPNDRFFAVRPEGSVSTLKIQRTERGDSAVYLCASSRTSGRAAGELFFGEGSRLTVL.

The chain joins TRBV2 to TRBJ2-3; TRBD2 matches 10 bases. Trimming at V came to 5 bases and at J to 0 bases, leaving 8 bases not matched to a gene. The CDR3 is 17 residues long. The germline V gene has CDR1 SNHLY and CDR2 FYNNEI. DNA of the CDR3: TGTGCCAGCAGTTATCCCAGGACTAGCGGAAGCACAGATACGCAGTATTTT. Residues: CASSYPRTSGSTDTQYF.

V usage is TRBV6-5 and J usage is TRBJ2-5, with TRBD1 matching 7 bases. Germline V gives CDR1 MNHEY, CDR2 SVGAGI. The V and J ends lost 7 bases and 7 bases, in that order; junction bases with no gene match: 9. The CDR3 extends over 13 amino acids. This CDR3 reads CASTKTGKGTQYF. In DNA form, the CDR3 reads TGTGCCAGCACCAAGACAGGGAAGGGGACCCAGTACTTC.

The rearrangement uses TRBV30 and TRBJ1-1, with D maybe TRBD1 (5 bases). The germline V and J ends were trimmed by 4 bases and 3 bases, with 12 bases remaining between them. The germline V gene has CDR1 GTSNPN and CDR2 SVGIG (reference sequence). The CDR3 loop spans 13 amino acids. The CDR3 reads CAWTARGDTEAFF. The CDR3 region has the DNA TGTGCCTGGACCGCCCGGGGGGACACTGAAGCTTTCTTT.

CDR3 DNA: TGTGCCAGCAGCCTAGAGGGAGGGGGATACAATGAGCAGTTCTTC. Protein product: CASSLEGGGYNEQFF. V usage is TRBV3-1 (or the pseudogene TRBV3-2) and J usage is TRBJ2-1, with D possibly matching TRBD2 (7 bases). The germline gives CDR1 LGHDT, CDR2 YNNKEL (reference sequence). Trimming took 4 bases from V and 4 from J, leaving 14 bases between them. The CDR3 loop spans 15 amino acids.

The table lists this clone with a few counts. In DNA form, the CDR3 reads TGTGCCAGCAGCCTAAAGCGGGAGATACTGTACAATGAGCAGTTCTTC. This sequence encodes CASSLKREILYNEQFF. The chain has TRBV7-9 and TRBJ2-1, with 8 bases matching TRBD2. After removal of 5 bases from V and 4 bases from J, the junction contained 10 bases not matched to a gene. CDR3 length equals 16 residues. The germline CDR1 and CDR2 sequences are SEHNR and FQNEAQ (reference sequence).

At least ten counts were recorded for this clone. The chain combines TRBV3-1 (or the pseudogene TRBV3-2) with TRBJ1-2, with D maybe TRBD1 (6 bases). V gave up 0 bases and J gave up 4 bases, with 12 bases separating them. The CDR3 sequence is 15 residues long. CDR1 is LGHDT, CDR2 YNNKEL, per germline (reference sequence). CDR3 sequence reads: CASSQEPDRAYGYTF. In DNA, the CDR3 is TGTGCCAGCAGCCAAGAGCCGGACAGAGCCTATGGCTACACCTTC.

A single count supports this clone. The CDR3 protein is CASSLFPGLAGGATYNEQFF. The DNA for the CDR3 is TGTGCCAGCAGTTTATTCCCGGGACTAGCGGGGGGGGCCACCTACAATGAGCAGTTCTTC. This rearrangement joins TRBV6-2 or TRBV6-3 to TRBJ2-1, with TRBD2 identical over 16 bases. J gave up 2 bases and V 4 bases, and 11 bases lay outside the gene matches. Germline CDR1 MNHEY, CDR2 SVGEGT. This CDR3 contains 20 residues.

DNA of the CDR3: TGTGCCTGGAGTGTATTCGGGGTAGGCTACACCTTC. This sequence encodes CAWSVFGVGYTF. The V and J genes are TRBV30 and TRBJ1-2; D not resolved. Trimming took off 0 bases at V and 8 bases at J, with 10 bases between the two ends. The CDR3 loop spans 12 amino acids. Germline CDR1 and CDR2: GTSNPN and SVGIG (reference sequence).